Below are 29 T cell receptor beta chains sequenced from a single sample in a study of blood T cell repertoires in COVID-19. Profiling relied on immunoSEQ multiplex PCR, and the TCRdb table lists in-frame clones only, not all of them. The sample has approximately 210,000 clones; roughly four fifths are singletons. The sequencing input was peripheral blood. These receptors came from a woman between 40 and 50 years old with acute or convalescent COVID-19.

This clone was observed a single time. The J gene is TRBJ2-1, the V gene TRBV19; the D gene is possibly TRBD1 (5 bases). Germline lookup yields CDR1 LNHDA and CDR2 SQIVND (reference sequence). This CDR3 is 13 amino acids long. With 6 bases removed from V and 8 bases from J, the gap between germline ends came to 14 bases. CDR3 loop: CASSHGKGYEQFF. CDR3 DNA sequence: TGTGCCAGTAGCCACGGTAAGGGGTATGAGCAGTTCTTC.

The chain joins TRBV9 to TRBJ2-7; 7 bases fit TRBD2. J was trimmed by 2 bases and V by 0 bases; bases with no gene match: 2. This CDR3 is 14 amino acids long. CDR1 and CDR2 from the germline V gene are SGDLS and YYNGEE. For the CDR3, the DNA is TGTGCCAGCAGCGTAGGCGGGGGACCCTACGAGCAGTACTTC. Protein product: CASSVGGGPYEQYF.

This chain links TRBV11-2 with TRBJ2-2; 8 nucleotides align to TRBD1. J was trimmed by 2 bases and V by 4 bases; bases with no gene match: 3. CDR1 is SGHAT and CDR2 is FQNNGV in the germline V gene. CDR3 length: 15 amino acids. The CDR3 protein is CASSSRGQNTGELFF. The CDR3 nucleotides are TGTGCCAGCAGCTCCAGGGGGCAAAACACCGGGGAGCTGTTTTTT.

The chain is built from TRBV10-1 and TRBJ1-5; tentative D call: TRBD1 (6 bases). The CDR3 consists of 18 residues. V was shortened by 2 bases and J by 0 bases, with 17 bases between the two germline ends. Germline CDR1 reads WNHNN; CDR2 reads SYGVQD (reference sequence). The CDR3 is CASSEVGQNLYSNQPQHF. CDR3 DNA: TGCGCCAGCAGTGAGGTAGGACAGAACCTCTATAGCAATCAGCCCCAGCATTTT.

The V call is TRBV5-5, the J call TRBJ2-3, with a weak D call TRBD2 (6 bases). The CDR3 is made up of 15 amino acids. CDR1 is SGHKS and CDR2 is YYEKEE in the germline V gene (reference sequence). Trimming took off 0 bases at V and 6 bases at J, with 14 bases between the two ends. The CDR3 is CASSLVGLGGDTQYF. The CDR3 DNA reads TGTGCCAGCAGCTTGGTGGGCCTCGGAGGGGATACGCAGTATTTT.

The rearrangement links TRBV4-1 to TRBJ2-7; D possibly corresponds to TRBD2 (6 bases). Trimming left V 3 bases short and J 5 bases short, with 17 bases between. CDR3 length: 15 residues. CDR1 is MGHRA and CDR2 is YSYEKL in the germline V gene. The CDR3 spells CASSQASGTFNEQYF. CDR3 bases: TGCGCCAGCAGCCAGGCCTCCGGGACTTTCAACGAGCAGTACTTC.

CDR3 nucleotide sequence: TGCGCCAGCAGTGACGAGACAGGGAATTCACCCCTCCACTTT. Its translation is CASSDETGNSPLHF. The chain joins TRBV10-1 to TRBJ1-6, with 7 nucleotides matching TRBD1. The CDR3 is made up of 14 amino acids. Germline V gene data show CDR1 as WNHNN and CDR2 as SYGVQD (reference sequence). Trimming cost V 3 bases and J 7 bases; bases outside gene matches: 3.

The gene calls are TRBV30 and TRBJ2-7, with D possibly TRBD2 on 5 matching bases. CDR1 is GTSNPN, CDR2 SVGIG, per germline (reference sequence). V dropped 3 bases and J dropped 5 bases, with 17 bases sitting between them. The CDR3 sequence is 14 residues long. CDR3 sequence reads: CAWSGEYLSDEQYF. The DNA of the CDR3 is TGTGCCTGGAGCGGGGAGTACCTTTCCGACGAGCAGTACTTC.

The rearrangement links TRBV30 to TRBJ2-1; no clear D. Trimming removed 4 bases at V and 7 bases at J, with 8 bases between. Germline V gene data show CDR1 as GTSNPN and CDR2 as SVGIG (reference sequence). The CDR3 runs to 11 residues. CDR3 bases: TGTGCCTGGACCCTTCTAAATGAGCAGTTCTTC. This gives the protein CAWTLLNEQFF.

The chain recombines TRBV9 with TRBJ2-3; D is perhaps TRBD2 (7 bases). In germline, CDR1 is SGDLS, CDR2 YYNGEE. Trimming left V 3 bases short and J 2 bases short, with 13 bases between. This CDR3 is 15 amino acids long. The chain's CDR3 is CASSARGGDTDTQYF. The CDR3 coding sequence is TGTGCCAGCAGCGCCAGAGGGGGGGACACAGATACGCAGTATTTT.

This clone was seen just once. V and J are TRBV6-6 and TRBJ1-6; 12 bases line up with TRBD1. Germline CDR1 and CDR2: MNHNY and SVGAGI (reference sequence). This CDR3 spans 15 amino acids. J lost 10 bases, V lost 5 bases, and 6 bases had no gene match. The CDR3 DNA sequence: TGTGCCAGCAGTGGGACAGGGGGCGCAGGGTCACCCCTCCACTTT. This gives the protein CASSGTGGAGSPLHF.

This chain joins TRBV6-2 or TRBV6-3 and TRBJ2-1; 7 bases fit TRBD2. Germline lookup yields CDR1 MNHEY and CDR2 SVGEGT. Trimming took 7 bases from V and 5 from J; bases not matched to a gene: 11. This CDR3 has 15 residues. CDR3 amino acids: CASTPRLALNNEQFF. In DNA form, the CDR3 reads TGTGCCAGCACCCCCCGACTAGCTTTAAACAATGAGCAGTTCTTC.

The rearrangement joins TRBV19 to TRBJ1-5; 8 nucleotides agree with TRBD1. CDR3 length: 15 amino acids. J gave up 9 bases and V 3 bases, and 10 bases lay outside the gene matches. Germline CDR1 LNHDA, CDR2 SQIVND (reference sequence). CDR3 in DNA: TGTGCCAGTAGTATCGGTGGGACAGGTACTGGGCCCCAGCATTTT. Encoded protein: CASSIGGTGTGPQHF.

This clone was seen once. Here the CDR3 DNA reads TGTGCCAGCAGCTTGGAACAGAACACTGAAGCTTTCTTT. It specifies CASSLEQNTEAFF. The chain carries TRBV5-6 and TRBJ1-1; D uncertain. The CDR3 is 13 residues long. Germline values: CDR1 SGHDT, CDR2 YYEEEE. V gave up 0 bases and J gave up 1 base, with 4 bases separating them.

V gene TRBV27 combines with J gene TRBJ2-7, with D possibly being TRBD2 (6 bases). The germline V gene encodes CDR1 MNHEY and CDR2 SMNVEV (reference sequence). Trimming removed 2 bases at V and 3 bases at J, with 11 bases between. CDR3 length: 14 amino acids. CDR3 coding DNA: TGTGCCAGCAGTTTAATCGGGAGAAGCTACGAGCAGTACTTC. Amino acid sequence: CASSLIGRSYEQYF.

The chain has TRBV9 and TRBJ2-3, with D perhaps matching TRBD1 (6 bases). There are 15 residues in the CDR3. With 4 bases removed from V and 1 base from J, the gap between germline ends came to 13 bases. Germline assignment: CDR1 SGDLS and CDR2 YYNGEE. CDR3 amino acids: CASSIQGYGTDTQYF. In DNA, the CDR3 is TGTGCCAGCAGCATACAGGGATATGGCACAGATACGCAGTATTTT. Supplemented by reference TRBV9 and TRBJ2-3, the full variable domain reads DSGVTQTPKHLITATGQRVTLRCSPRSGDLSVYWYQQSLDQGLQFLIQYYNGEERAKGNILERFSAQQFPDLHSELNLSSLELGDSALYFCASSIQGYGTDTQYFGPGTRLTVL.

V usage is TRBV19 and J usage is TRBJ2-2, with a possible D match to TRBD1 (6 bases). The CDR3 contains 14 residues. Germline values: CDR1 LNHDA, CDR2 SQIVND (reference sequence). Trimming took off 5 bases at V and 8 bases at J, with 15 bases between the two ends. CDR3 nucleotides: TGTGCCAGTAGTGCCGGACAGCCTGGAGGGGAGCTGTTTTTT. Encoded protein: CASSAGQPGGELFF.

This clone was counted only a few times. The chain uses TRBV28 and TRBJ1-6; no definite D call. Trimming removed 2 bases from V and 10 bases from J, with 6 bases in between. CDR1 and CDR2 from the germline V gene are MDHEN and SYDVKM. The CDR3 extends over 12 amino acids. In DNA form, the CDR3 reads TGTGCCAGCAGTTTAGGAGGGTCACCCCTCCACTTT. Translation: CASSLGGSPLHF.

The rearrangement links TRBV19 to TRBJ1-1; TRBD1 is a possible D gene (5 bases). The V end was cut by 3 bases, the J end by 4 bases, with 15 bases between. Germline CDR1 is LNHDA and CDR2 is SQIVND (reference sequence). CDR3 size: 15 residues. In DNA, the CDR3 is TGTGCCAGTAGTATTCTGGGGGGGGTCGGCACTGAAGCTTTCTTT. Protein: CASSILGGVGTEAFF. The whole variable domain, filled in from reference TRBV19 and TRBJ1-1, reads DGGITQSPKYLFRKEGQNVTLSCEQNLNHDAMYWYRQDPGQGLRLIYYSQIVNDFQKGDIAEGYSVSREKKESFPLTVTSAQKNPTAFYLCASSILGGVGTEAFFGQGTRLTVV.

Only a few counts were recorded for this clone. Here the CDR3 DNA reads TGTGCCAGCAGCTTGCGGGGGTCGGTTGAGCAGTTCTTC. Protein: CASSLRGSVEQFF. This chain links TRBV7-2 with TRBJ2-1; TRBD2 matches at 7 bases. This CDR3 spans 13 amino acids. Trimming at V came to 3 bases and at J to 9 bases, leaving 5 bases not matched to a gene. Germline-derived CDR1 and CDR2 are SGHTA and FQGNSA.

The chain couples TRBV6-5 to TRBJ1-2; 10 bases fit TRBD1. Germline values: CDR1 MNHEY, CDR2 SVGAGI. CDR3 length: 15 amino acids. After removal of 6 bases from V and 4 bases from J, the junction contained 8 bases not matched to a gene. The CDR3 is CASSGDRGLGYGYTF. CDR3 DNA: TGTGCCAGCAGCGGGGACAGGGGCTTAGGCTATGGCTACACCTTC.

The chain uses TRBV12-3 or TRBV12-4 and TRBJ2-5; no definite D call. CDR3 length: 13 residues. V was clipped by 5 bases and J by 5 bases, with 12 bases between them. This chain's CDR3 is CASSLLETETQYF. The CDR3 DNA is TGTGCCAGCAGTCTCCTAGAAACGGAGACCCAGTACTTC.

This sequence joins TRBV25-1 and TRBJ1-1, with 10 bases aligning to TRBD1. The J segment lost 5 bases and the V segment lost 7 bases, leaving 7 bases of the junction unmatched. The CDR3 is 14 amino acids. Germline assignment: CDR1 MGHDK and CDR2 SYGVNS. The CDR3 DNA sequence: TGTGCCAGCACCAGACAGGGGGCACGAACTGAAGCTTTCTTT. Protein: CASTRQGARTEAFF. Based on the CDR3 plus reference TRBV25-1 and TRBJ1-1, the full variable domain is EADIYQTPRYLVIGTGKKITLECSQTMGHDKMYWYQQDPGMELHLIHYSYGVNSTEKGDLSSESTVSRIRTEHFPLTLESARPSHTSQYLCASTRQGARTEAFFGQGTRLTVV.

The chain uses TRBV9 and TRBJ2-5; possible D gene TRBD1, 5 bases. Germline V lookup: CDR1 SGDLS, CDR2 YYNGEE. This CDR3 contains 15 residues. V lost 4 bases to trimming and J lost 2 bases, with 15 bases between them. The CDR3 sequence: CASSSNDRSQETQYF. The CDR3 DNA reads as TGTGCCAGCAGCTCCAACGACAGAAGTCAAGAGACCCAGTACTTC.

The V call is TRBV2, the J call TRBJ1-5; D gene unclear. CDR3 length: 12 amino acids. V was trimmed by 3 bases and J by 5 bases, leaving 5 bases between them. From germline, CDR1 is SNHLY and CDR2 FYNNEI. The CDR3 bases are TGTGCCAGCAGTGATAGATATCAGCCCCAGCATTTT. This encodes CASSDRYQPQHF.

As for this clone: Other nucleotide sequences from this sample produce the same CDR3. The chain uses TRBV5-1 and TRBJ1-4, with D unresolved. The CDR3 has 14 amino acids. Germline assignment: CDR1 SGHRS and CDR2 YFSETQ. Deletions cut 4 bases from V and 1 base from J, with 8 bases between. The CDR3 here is CASSPGQTNEKLFF. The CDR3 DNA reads TGCGCCAGCAGCCCCGGTCAAACTAATGAAAAACTGTTTTTT.

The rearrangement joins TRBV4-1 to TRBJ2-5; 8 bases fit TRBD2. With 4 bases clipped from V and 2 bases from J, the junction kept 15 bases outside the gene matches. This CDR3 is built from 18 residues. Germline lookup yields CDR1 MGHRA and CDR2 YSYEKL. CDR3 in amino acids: CASSLLASGGRLQETQYF. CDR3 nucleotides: TGCGCCAGCAGCCTTCTCGCCTCGGGGGGGCGATTACAAGAGACCCAGTACTTC.

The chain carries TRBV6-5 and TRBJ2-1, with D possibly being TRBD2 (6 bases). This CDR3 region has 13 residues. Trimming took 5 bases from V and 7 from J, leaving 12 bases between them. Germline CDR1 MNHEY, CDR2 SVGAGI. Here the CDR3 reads CASSPSAGNEQFF. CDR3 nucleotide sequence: TGTGCCAGCAGTCCTTCAGCGGGTAATGAGCAGTTCTTC.

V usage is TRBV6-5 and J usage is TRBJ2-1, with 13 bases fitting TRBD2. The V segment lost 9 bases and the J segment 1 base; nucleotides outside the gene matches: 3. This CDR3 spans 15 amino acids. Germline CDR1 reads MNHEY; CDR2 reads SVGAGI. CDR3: CASKGLAGSYNEQFF. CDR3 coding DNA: TGTGCCAGTAAGGGACTAGCGGGGTCCTACAATGAGCAGTTCTTC.